Below are 9 T cell receptor beta chains sequenced from a single sample in a study of control samples from healthy donors and cancer patients. The table came from immunoSEQ multiplex PCR; TCRdb's copy has only in-frame clones and leaves some out. The table has 15,000 to 20,000 clones, more than 70% seen once; the top ten hold around 10%. The sequenced sample consisted of PBMCs. Receptor source: a woman aged 70 to 79 with colorectal cancer.

Here the CDR3 DNA reads TGTGCCAGCAGAGCCGACAGGGGGCGAGCCAAAAACATTCAGTACTTC. Its translation: CASRADRGRAKNIQYF. This chain links TRBV27 with TRBJ2-4; 10 bases are shared with TRBD1. V lost 6 bases and J lost 0; bases outside the gene matches: 5. The CDR3 runs to 16 residues. CDR1 is MNHEY and CDR2 is SMNVEV in the germline V gene (reference sequence).

V usage is TRBV28 and J usage is TRBJ2-1, with 7 bases identical to TRBD2. CDR1 and CDR2 from the germline V gene are MDHEN and SYDVKM. The V segment lost 11 bases and the J segment 10 bases; nucleotides outside the gene matches: 23. The CDR3 consists of 16 residues. The CDR3 sequence: CASLTVWGLTGGEQFF. In DNA, the CDR3 is TGTGCCTCCCTCACCGTTTGGGGACTAACGGGAGGCGAGCAGTTCTTC.

V usage is TRBV27 and J usage is TRBJ2-7, with 7 bases aligning to TRBD1. CDR1 is MNHEY and CDR2 is SMNVEV in the germline V gene (reference sequence). The CDR3 runs 12 residues. The trim removed 8 bases at V and 1 base at J, leaving 2 bases unmatched. CDR3 region: CASSGQSYEQYF. The CDR3 DNA sequence: TGTGCCAGCTCGGGACAGTCCTACGAGCAGTACTTC.

The count of this clone is one. J is TRBJ2-7 and V is TRBV29-1; D gene uncertain. Between the trimmed V and J ends, which lost 0 bases and 0 bases, there was a span of 9 bases. The CDR3 is made up of 14 amino acids. Germline V gene lookup returns CDR1 SQVTM and CDR2 ANQGSEA. This CDR3 reads CSVEDGQSSYEQYF. The DNA of the CDR3 is TGCAGCGTTGAAGACGGGCAGAGCTCCTACGAGCAGTACTTC.

This chain joins TRBV9 and TRBJ1-2, with D tentatively TRBD1 (5 bases). The germline V gene has CDR1 SGDLS and CDR2 YYNGEE. The CDR3 extends over 12 amino acids. V was pared by 5 bases and J by 4 bases, with 9 bases between. The CDR3, as DNA: TGTGCCAGCAGTGGGGGGACCTATGGCTACACCTTC. Protein product: CASSGGTYGYTF. The full variable domain, with the rest looked up from reference TRBV9 and TRBJ1-2, is DSGVTQTPKHLITATGQRVTLRCSPRSGDLSVYWYQQSLDQGLQFLIQYYNGEERAKGNILERFSAQQFPDLHSELNLSSLELGDSALYFCASSGGTYGYTFGSGTRLTVV.

This clone was recorded only once. The chain employs TRBV24-1 and TRBJ2-4; D uncertain. Germline loops: CDR1 KGHDR, CDR2 SFDVKD. V gave up 9 bases and J gave up 1 base, with 21 bases separating them. This CDR3 comprises 17 residues. CDR3 protein: CATPLPEESRAKNIQYF. In DNA, the CDR3 is TGTGCCACCCCCCTTCCCGAGGAATCTAGGGCCAAAAACATTCAGTACTTC.

The chain couples TRBV2 to TRBJ1-3, with 7 nucleotides matching TRBD1. The CDR3 extends over 17 amino acids. The trim removed 6 bases at V and 1 base at J, leaving 12 bases unmatched. CDR1 SNHLY and CDR2 FYNNEI come from the germline V gene. The CDR3 nucleotides are TGTGCCAGCAGCGGGGGCAGACAGGGTAATTCTGGAAACACCATATATTTT. This codes for CASSGGRQGNSGNTIYF.

V usage is TRBV29-1 and J usage is TRBJ2-3, with D perhaps matching TRBD1 or TRBD2 (5 bases each). The V end was cut by 0 bases, the J end by 6 bases, with 16 bases between. Looked up from germline, CDR1 is SQVTM and CDR2 is ANQGSEA. The CDR3 loop spans 15 amino acids. CDR3 sequence: CSVEELWDLTDTQYF. DNA of the CDR3: TGCAGCGTTGAAGAATTGTGGGACCTAACGGATACGCAGTATTTT.

This chain uses TRBV5-6 with TRBJ1-2; D unresolved. In germline, CDR1 is SGHDT, CDR2 YYEEEE. The CDR3 has 15 amino acids. The V gene lost 3 bases and the J gene lost 2 bases, with 14 bases spanning the gap. The CDR3 sequence: CASSYYAGLNYGYTF. The CDR3 DNA reads as TGTGCCAGCAGCTACTACGCCGGTCTGAACTATGGCTACACCTTC.